This T cell receptor (beta chain) was captured in a study of blood T cell repertoires in COVID-19. Across the study: T cells, B-cell-depleted T cells, or PBMCs supplied cDNA or gDNA.

Produced via immunoSEQ multiplex PCR; TCRdb's table is partial and in-frame only. The table has 68,000 or so clones, around 80% seen once. Germline loops: CDR1 SGDLS, CDR2 YYNGEE. The CDR3 extends over 17 amino acids. V shed 0 bases, J shed 6 bases, and the junction held 11 bases outside the gene matches. The clonotype comes from a human donor in a cohort sampled during active COVID-19. The chain uses TRBV9 and TRBJ2-1; TRBD2 agrees at 8 bases. Sequencing was carried out using peripheral blood. CDR3 sequence (DNA): TGTGCCAGCAGCGTAGGGTCGGGACTAGGTTCTTCCAATGAGCAGTTCTTC. The encoded protein is CASSVGSGLGSSNEQFF.